The 12 T cell receptor beta chains in this list originate from one sample, sequenced in a study of regulatory T cells in long-lasting Graves disease. Time point specified: newly diagnosed GD, antithyroid drugs for less than 3 months. With RNA extracted from PBMCs as input, the TCR library was made. Relying on iRepertoire HTBI primers and Arm-PCR of CDR3 regions, the team built TCR beta libraries. TCRdb itself ran the multiplex PCR reads through MiXCR, one entry per CDR3 protein. There are 300,000 to 400,000 distinct CDR3 sequences in the sample; 18% occur only once, and less than 45% lies in the top ten. This specimen was peripheral blood mononuclear cells (PBMCs), taken at new diagnosis, from a patient treated with antithyroid drugs. Receptors originate from a female donor with Graves disease.

In its sample, this clonotype was seen many times. The rearrangement joins TRBV6-2 or TRBV6-3 to TRBJ2-1; D gene unclear. The CDR3 spans 17 residues. The V and J ends lost 0 bases and 0 bases respectively, with 12 bases between them. CDR1 is MNHEY, CDR2 SVGEGT, per germline. DNA for the CDR3: TGTGCCAGCAGTTACTCGGGTGGTCCGAGCTCCTACAATGAGCAGTTCTTC. Translated, it gives CASSYSGGPSSYNEQFF.

This clonotype has a count of ten or more. The V gene is TRBV6-1, the J gene TRBJ2-7; D unclear. This CDR3 contains 12 residues. V was trimmed by 5 bases and J by 6 bases, leaving 11 bases between them. Per the germline V gene, CDR1 is MNHNS and CDR2 is SASEGT. The CDR3 nucleotides read TGTGCCAGCAGTCCACCACTGGGCGAGCAGTACTTC. Encoded protein: CASSPPLGEQYF.

A single count supports this clonotype. Only one base separates this from a far larger clonotype, so it likely reflects a read error. The V call is TRBV12-3 or TRBV12-4, the J call TRBJ2-1; D is unresolved. CDR3 length equals 13 residues. Trimming removed 2 bases from V and 13 bases from J, with 15 bases in between. The CDR3 DNA is TGTGCCAGCAGTTTAAGGGTTGGAGAGACCCAGTTCTTC. Residues: CASSLRVGETQFF.

This clonotype was seen many times. This chain joins TRBV19 and TRBJ2-3; D not resolved. CDR3 length: 13 residues. Germline V CDR1 and CDR2: LNHDA, SQIVND (reference sequence). V shed 3 bases and J shed 4 bases, with 8 bases lying between them. CDR3 in DNA: TGTGCCAGTAGTATGAGAATATCAGATACGCAGTATTTT. Translation: CASSMRISDTQYF.

In its sample, this clonotype was seen many times. The chain uses TRBV2 and TRBJ2-1; 8 bases line up with TRBD2. The CDR3 totals 13 residues. V lost 6 bases, J lost 6 bases, and 4 bases stayed unmatched. The germline gives CDR1 SNHLY, CDR2 FYNNEI. The CDR3 is CASSVTSGNEQFF. The CDR3 DNA follows: TGTGCCAGCAGCGTAACTAGCGGCAATGAGCAGTTCTTC.

The DNA of the CDR3 is TGTGCCAGCAGTTTCAGGATTGGCGGGGAGCTGTTTTTT. Its translation: CASSFRIGGELFF. This rearrangement joins TRBV12-3 or TRBV12-4 to TRBJ2-2, with no clear D. This CDR3 spans 13 amino acids. With 3 bases removed from V and 7 bases from J, the gap between germline ends came to 9 bases.

This clonotype came up many times. The chain recombines TRBV11-2 with TRBJ2-1, with 8 bases matching TRBD2. CDR3 length: 15 amino acids. Looked up from germline, CDR1 is SGHAT and CDR2 is FQNNGV. After removal of 4 bases from V and 8 bases from J, the junction contained 10 bases not matched to a gene. The CDR3 sequence is CASSSSASGSYEQFF. The CDR3 nucleotides are TGTGCCAGCAGCTCTTCGGCTAGCGGGTCGTATGAGCAGTTCTTC.

The genes are TRBV6-4 and TRBJ1-1, with D unclear. V shed 4 bases and J shed 0 bases, with 6 bases lying between them. CDR3 length: 13 residues. CDR1 is MRHNA, CDR2 SNTAGT, per germline. The CDR3 loop reads CASSVDMNTEAFF. As DNA, the CDR3 is TGTGCCAGCAGTGTTGACATGAACACTGAAGCTTTCTTT.

Points on this clonotype: Possible read error: a much larger clone is one base away. This chain uses TRBV5-1 with TRBJ2-7; D is undetermined. V lost 4 bases and J 5 bases, leaving 16 bases between the germline ends. Germline loops: CDR1 SGHRS, CDR2 YFSETQ. CDR3 length: 14 amino acids. As DNA, the CDR3 is TGCGCCAGCAGCCTCACCGGGCTCCCCGACGAGCAGTACTTC. Encoded protein: CASSLTGLPDEQYF. Full variable domain (missing parts from reference TRBV5-1 and TRBJ2-7): KAGVTQTPRYLIKTRGQQVTLSCSPISGHRSVSWYQQTPGQGLQFLFEYFSETQRNKGNFPGRFSGRQFSNSRSEMNVSTLELGDSALYLCASSLTGLPDEQYFGPGTRLTVT.

This clonotype occurred many times. The V call is TRBV11-2, the J call TRBJ1-6; tentative D call: TRBD1 (5 bases). V was pared by 4 bases and J by 7 bases, with 17 bases between. This CDR3 comprises 16 residues. Germline CDR1 reads SGHAT; CDR2 reads FQNNGV. CDR3 bases: TGTGCCAGCAGCTATTTTTCCGGGGCGGAGAATTCACCCCTCCACTTT. This gives the protein CASSYFSGAENSPLHF.

The chain has TRBV7-2 and TRBJ2-1, with TRBD2 matching 8 bases. The better agreement between TRBJ2-5 and the DNA end casts doubt on the J call. This CDR3 spans 15 amino acids. Germline V gene sequence: CDR1 SGHTA, CDR2 FQGNSA. The CDR3 DNA sequence: TGTGCCAGCAGCTCTCCGGGACTAGTAGTGGAGACCCAGTACTTC. It codes for CASSSPGLVVETQYF.

This clonotype showed up many times. The chain combines TRBV28 with TRBJ2-7; perhaps TRBD1 as D (5 bases). Trimming pared 4 bases from V and 2 bases from J, leaving 9 bases between. The CDR3 consists of 13 residues. The V gene's germline CDR1 is MDHEN and CDR2 SYDVKM. The CDR3 DNA reads as TGTGCCAGCAGTTGGACAAACACCTACGAGCAGTACTTC. Encoded protein: CASSWTNTYEQYF.